This entry features one TCR beta chain sequence. Both 60 Vbeta primers and 13 Jbeta primers went into the PCR. Some clones are missing from TCRdb's copy, which holds only in-frame ones; the method was immunoSEQ multiplex PCR. The sample lists 95,000 to 100,000 clones, roughly 78% seen once, with around 0.76% in the top ten. The sample originates from a study of cytomegalovirus exposure and HLA in healthy donors. V was shortened by 6 bases and J by 7 bases, with 9 bases between the two germline ends. Germline V gene sequence: CDR1 MNHEY, CDR2 SVGAGI. The CDR3 length is 11 residues. The TCR sequence derives from a woman aged 55-75 years in good health and CMV-seronegative. The sequenced material came from PBMCs. The J gene is TRBJ1-1, the V gene TRBV6-5; D is uncertain. The CDR3 loop is CASRLFGEAFF. Here the CDR3 DNA reads TGTGCCAGCAGACTCTTCGGTGAAGCTTTCTTT.